What follows are 27 T cell receptor beta chains derived from one specimen sequenced in a study of CXCR3-negative and CXCR3-positive naive CD8 T cells. Whole-study findings and limits: CXCR3-positive naive cells had more hydrophobic TRB CDR3s than CXCR3-negative naive cells.

TRB cDNA libraries were made by UMI-labeled 5' RACE. For each CDR3 protein, TCRdb gives one entry from its re-call of the 5' RACE reads, without DNA. The sample table includes 150,000 to 180,000 distinct CDR3 sequences. The antigens these receptors bind are not known. Sequenced input: naive CXCR3+ CD8+ T cells from blood. Specified subset: CD45RO-CCR7+CD27+CD95- naive CD8+ T cells expressing CXCR3 (TNR3+). The receptors were gathered from a human donor in good health. Some clones in this sample may be carry-over from other donors' samples.

This chain uses TRBV20-1 with TRBJ1-2. Germline CDR1 DFQATT, CDR2 SNEGSKA (reference sequence). There are 14 residues in the CDR3. CDR3 loop: CSASLRGLWDGYTF.

The chain joins TRBV3-1 to TRBJ2-1. The CDR3 has 12 residues. The germline gives CDR1 LGHDT, CDR2 YNNKEL (reference sequence). The CDR3 loop is CASSQVRSNQFF.

The chain uses TRBV29-1 and TRBJ2-3; TCRdb calls TRBD1, which cannot be checked without DNA. This CDR3 contains 14 residues. The germline CDR1 and CDR2 sequences are SQVTM and ANQGSEA. The CDR3 spells CSVSGVESTDTQYF.

The chain combines TRBV6-2 or TRBV6-3 with TRBJ1-1. CDR3 size: 15 residues. Germline V gene data show CDR1 as MNHEY and CDR2 as SVGEGT. The CDR3 region is CASSYPDGINTEAFF.

The chain has TRBV5-6 and TRBJ2-3; with no DNA, the TCRdb D assignment of TRBD2 cannot be verified. The CDR3 has 16 amino acids. CDR1 is SGHDT and CDR2 is YYEEEE in the germline V gene. This chain's CDR3 is CASSYGTSGGADTQYF.

The chain recombines TRBV5-5 with TRBJ2-3; TCRdb picks TRBD1, but there is no DNA to check that call. Germline assignment: CDR1 SGHKS and CDR2 YYEKEE (reference sequence). CDR3 length: 14 amino acids. This chain's CDR3 is CASSLGQGADTQYF.

V and J are TRBV20-1 and TRBJ2-1; TCRdb's assignment of TRBD2 cannot be checked, as there is no DNA. The CDR3 length is 20 residues. The germline CDR1 and CDR2 sequences are DFQATT and SNEGSKA (reference sequence). The CDR3 is CSARATGTSGLITSYNEQFF.

This chain connects TRBV13 to TRBJ2-2; no DNA is available, so the TRBD2 call from TCRdb remains unchecked. The germline CDR1 and CDR2 sequences are PRHDT and FYEKMQ (reference sequence). This CDR3 is 15 amino acids long. CDR3 protein: CASSPWLAGTGELFF.

The gene calls are TRBV12-3 or TRBV12-4 and TRBJ2-1. CDR3 length: 14 amino acids. CDR3 loop: CASSSGGLYNEQFF.

The chain recombines TRBV28 with TRBJ1-6; TCRdb's D call, TRBD1, is unchecked because there is no DNA. The CDR3 runs to 16 residues. Germline lookup yields CDR1 MDHEN and CDR2 SYDVKM. CDR3 region: CASTVGGNSYNSPLHF.

This chain joins TRBV20-1 and TRBJ1-3; TCRdb's D gene call, TRBD1, goes unchecked for lack of DNA. This CDR3 contains 16 residues. Germline CDR1 is DFQATT and CDR2 is SNEGSKA (reference sequence). CDR3 loop: CSARGFWQGAGNTIYF.

The chain is built from TRBV20-1 and TRBJ1-6; TCRdb gives TRBD1 as the D gene, but with no DNA this cannot be confirmed. The CDR3 runs to 14 residues. In germline, CDR1 is DFQATT, CDR2 SNEGSKA (reference sequence). CDR3 sequence reads: CSAKGTGGSSPLHF.

The chain recombines TRBV5-1 with TRBJ1-1. The CDR3 contains 12 residues. Germline values: CDR1 SGHRS, CDR2 YFSETQ. The CDR3 reads CASSKGGTEAFF.

The gene calls are TRBV10-3 and TRBJ2-7; the D call of TRBD1 rests on TCRdb alone, since no DNA is present to check it. The CDR3 has 15 amino acids. Germline CDR1 is ENHRY and CDR2 is SYGVKD. The CDR3: CAISNPGGSTYEQYF.

This chain joins TRBV11-2 and TRBJ2-3; TCRdb indicates TRBD1, and absent DNA this call remains unverified. The CDR3 is made up of 15 amino acids. Germline CDR1 and CDR2: SGHAT and FQNNGV. CDR3 amino acids: CASSLDRDGTDTQYF.

The V gene is TRBV13, the J gene TRBJ2-5; the D gene TCRdb calls, TRBD2, cannot be checked with no DNA. The germline V gene encodes CDR1 PRHDT and CDR2 FYEKMQ (reference sequence). The CDR3 is 17 amino acids. CDR3: CASSSRLAGGPTETQYF. Together with reference TRBV13 and TRBJ2-5, the CDR3 gives the full variable domain: AAGVIQSPRHLIKEKRETATLKCYPIPRHDTVYWYQQGPGQDPQFLISFYEKMQSDKGSIPDRFSAQQFSDYHSELNMSSLELGDSALYFCASSSRLAGGPTETQYFGPGTRLLVL.

This sequence joins TRBV5-1 and TRBJ2-5; lacking DNA, the TRBD1 call made by TCRdb goes unchecked. In germline, CDR1 is SGHRS, CDR2 YFSETQ. CDR3 size: 17 residues. Here the CDR3 reads CASSFLGLFAGEETQYF.

This rearrangement joins TRBV28 to TRBJ2-7; as DNA is missing, the TRBD1 call by TCRdb cannot be tested. The CDR3 covers 14 residues. CDR1 and CDR2 from the germline V gene are MDHEN and SYDVKM. The CDR3 spells CASSSRDSPFEQYF.

The chain combines TRBV7-8 with TRBJ2-7; TCRdb picks TRBD1, but there is no DNA to check that call. The CDR3 contains 13 residues. Germline-derived CDR1 and CDR2 are SGHVS and FQNEAQ. The CDR3: CASSQGQVYEQYF.

The chain is built from TRBV7-2 and TRBJ2-2; no DNA is available, so the TRBD1 call from TCRdb remains unchecked. From germline, CDR1 is SGHTA and CDR2 FQGNSA. CDR3 length equals 14 residues. CDR3 sequence: CATPAPGLYGELFF.

This sequence joins TRBV10-1 and TRBJ2-7; TCRdb picks TRBD1, but there is no DNA to check that call. The CDR3 runs 14 residues. The germline V gene encodes CDR1 WNHNN and CDR2 SYGVQD (reference sequence). The CDR3 reads CASCSVGQTREQYF.

The chain links TRBV4-3 to TRBJ2-6. Germline loops: CDR1 LGHNA, CDR2 YSLEER. The length of the CDR3 is 15 residues. This chain's CDR3 is CASSQGGTGANVLTF.

This rearrangement joins TRBV2 to TRBJ2-5; TCRdb's D call of TRBD2 is untestable without DNA. The germline gives CDR1 SNHLY, CDR2 FYNNEI. The CDR3 length is 14 residues. CDR3 loop: CASSEGGSWETQYF.

V gene TRBV27 combines with J gene TRBJ1-5. Germline-derived CDR1 and CDR2 are MNHEY and SMNVEV (reference sequence). The CDR3 totals 14 residues. The CDR3 sequence is CASSFGVDNQPQHF.

The chain carries TRBV5-1 and TRBJ1-6; checking the TCRdb D call of TRBD1 is not possible without DNA. CDR3 length: 14 residues. CDR1 is SGHRS and CDR2 is YFSETQ in the germline V gene. The CDR3 sequence: CASSLDRGDSPLHF.

V gene TRBV15 combines with J gene TRBJ2-1; TCRdb's assignment of TRBD1 cannot be checked, as there is no DNA. The CDR3 covers 16 residues. Germline CDR1 is LNHNV and CDR2 is YYDKDF (reference sequence). The CDR3 here is CATSRERTGGLDEQFF.

The chain has TRBV28 and TRBJ1-1. CDR1 and CDR2 from the germline V gene are MDHEN and SYDVKM. The CDR3 extends over 15 amino acids. CDR3 sequence reads: CASSLFGGMNTEAFF.